The clone carrying this T cell receptor beta chain was seen a single time. This record comes from a study of OX40 agonist ivuxolimab in advanced cancers. Between the trimmed V and J ends, which lost 5 bases and 5 bases, there was a span of 10 bases. Germline loops: CDR1 SGHVS, CDR2 FNYEAQ. This CDR3 is 12 amino acids long. Here immunoSEQ multiplex PCR was the method, and the copy in TCRdb shows in-frame clones only, minus some. Of about 34,000 clones listed, about 93% are singletons. Sequenced material: CD4+ or CD8+ T cells sorted from blood, taken in a trial of the OX40 agonist ivuxolimab. The origin of this receptor is an adult with an advanced solid tumor such as melanoma, head and neck, liver or kidney cancer. The V gene is TRBV7-6, the J gene TRBJ2-7, with TRBD2 as a possible D gene (5 bases). The CDR3 nucleotides read TGTGCCAGCAGCCTAGGAGGCGACGAGCAGTACTTC. Its translation is CASSLGGDEQYF.